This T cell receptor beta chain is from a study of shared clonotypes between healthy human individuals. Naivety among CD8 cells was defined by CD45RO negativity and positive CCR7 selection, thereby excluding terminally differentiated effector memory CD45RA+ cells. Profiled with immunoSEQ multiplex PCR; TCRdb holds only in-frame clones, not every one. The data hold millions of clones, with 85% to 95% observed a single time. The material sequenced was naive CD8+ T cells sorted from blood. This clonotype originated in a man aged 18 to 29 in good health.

The CDR3 loop is CASRLRGYNEQFF. CDR3 coding DNA: TGTGCCAGCCGATTACGTGGATACAATGAGCAGTTCTTC. This rearrangement joins TRBV27 to TRBJ2-1, with no clear D. The length of the CDR3 is 13 residues. Trimming removed 8 bases from V and 4 bases from J, with 12 bases in between. CDR1 is MNHEY and CDR2 is SMNVEV in the germline V gene (reference sequence).